This T cell receptor beta chain comes out of a study of blood T cells in healthy people across ages. Broader study findings: Any conclusive comparison of naive versus antigen-experienced cells was prevented by using unsorted PBMCs.

V was cut by 5 bases and J by 1 base, with 10 bases left in between. The CDR3 extends over 13 amino acids. Germline V gene lookup returns CDR1 SGHRS and CDR2 YFSETQ. PCR was performed a second time for roughly 7 to 11 cycles using a sample-barcoded 5' primer and a J-beta primer mix. Carrying 12 random nucleotides, a template-switch adaptor labeled each individual cDNA molecule. Each CDR3 protein is one row after TCRdb ran MiXCR on the 5' RACE reads. Among 500,000 to 600,000 distinct CDR3 sequences listed, about 25% were seen once. As concerns this clonotype: Its cognate antigen is unknown.

This TCR was recovered from a woman in her 70s in good health. Sequenced sample: blood. The V call is TRBV5-1, the J call TRBJ2-7; no clear D gene. The CDR3 sequence is CASSRAESYEQYF. The CDR3, as DNA: TGCGCCAGCAGTAGGGCCGAATCCTACGAGCAGTACTTC.